This T cell receptor beta chain appears in the sequencing data of a study of human T cells and chemical hapten exposure. Sample time point: pre-sensitization, week 0. Treatment here: therapeutic diphenylcyclopropenone sensitization with weekly scalp DPC. Sequencing started from total RNA isolated from unfractionated whole blood. In germline, CDR1 is DFQATT, CDR2 SNEGSKA (reference sequence). This CDR3 is 9 amino acids long. The study used a library that attached unique molecular identifiers to individual cDNA molecules. TCRdb used MiXCR to reprocess the RACE reads, holding one entry per CDR3 protein. Of tens of thousands of distinct CDR3 sequences listed, roughly 12% are singletons. Study observations and caveats: Significantly more large CDR3 similarity clusters were formed by expanded TCRs than by controls.

The table lists this clonotype with many counts. Its antigen is not identified. This chain joins TRBV20-1 and TRBJ1-1, with TRBD1 matching 7 bases. The source was whole blood, collected in connection with sensitization to the hapten diphenylcyclopropenone (DPC). This receptor was obtained from a woman between 25 and 40 years old with alopecia areata. Some clones in this sample may be carry-over from other donors' samples. The chain's CDR3 is CRGGGRAFF. As DNA, the CDR3 is TGCAGAGGAGGGGGCCGAGCTTTCTTT.